These 9 T cell receptor beta chains came from one sample sequenced in a study of T cell responses to AZD1222 COVID-19 vaccine. Assay used: immunoSEQ multiplex PCR; TCRdb lists only in-frame clones, some missing. The table lists around 150,000 clones, approximately 88% of them singletons. The specimen was peripheral blood, collected 28 days after the second AZD1222 dose. The receptors derive from an adult who received the AZD1222 COVID-19 vaccine.

The rearrangement joins TRBV3-1 (or the pseudogene TRBV3-2) to TRBJ1-6; 9 nucleotides align to TRBD1. The V and J ends lost 5 bases and 0 bases, in that order; junction bases with no gene match: 11. CDR3 size: 19 residues. Germline CDR1 reads LGHDT; CDR2 reads YNNKEL (reference sequence). The CDR3 here is CASSVGNTGGSSYNSPLHF. In nucleotides, the CDR3 is TGTGCCAGCAGCGTAGGGAACACAGGGGGCTCCTCCTATAATTCACCCCTCCACTTT.

The genes are TRBV6-5 and TRBJ2-7; D might be TRBD2 (6 bases). Per the germline V gene, CDR1 is MNHEY and CDR2 is SVGAGI. The ends were cut back, 5 bases at V and 3 bases at J, with 11 bases in the middle. The CDR3 length is 13 residues. For the CDR3, the DNA is TGTGCCAGCAGTCTGGGGACTTACTACGAGCAGTACTTC. It is translated as CASSLGTYYEQYF.

This clone was detected only once. The chain joins TRBV19 to TRBJ2-2; D is undetermined. Germline V lookup: CDR1 LNHDA, CDR2 SQIVND (reference sequence). The CDR3 sequence is 15 residues long. The V gene lost 5 bases and the J gene lost 4 bases, with 14 bases spanning the gap. CDR3 DNA: TGTGCCAGTAGTTTCCTCCTCTACTCCACCGGGGAGCTGTTTTTT. This translates into CASSFLLYSTGELFF.

Concerning this clone itself: One end of the junction varies from germline; a read error may be responsible. The CDR3 protein is CASSSGRALDF. The CDR3 bases are TGTGCCAGCAGTAGTGGCCGGGCCCTGGATTTT. The chain couples TRBV6-2 or TRBV6-3 to TRBJ2-3; D remains ambiguous. The CDR3 runs 11 residues. The germline V gene encodes CDR1 MNHEY and CDR2 SVGEGT.

This rearrangement joins TRBV2 to TRBJ2-1; no clear D. V was cut by 8 bases and J by 3 bases, with 5 bases left in between. The CDR3 contains 11 residues. Germline V CDR1 and CDR2: SNHLY, FYNNEI. The CDR3: CASGFYNEQFF. The DNA of the CDR3 is TGTGCCAGCGGCTTCTACAATGAGCAGTTCTTC.

The chain joins TRBV5-5 to TRBJ2-1; D gene unclear. V was clipped by 4 bases and J by 0 bases, with 11 bases between them. CDR3 length: 15 residues. Germline CDR1 SGHKS, CDR2 YYEKEE (reference sequence). For the CDR3, the DNA is TGTGCCAGCAGCCCAATCCGGAGCTCCTACAATGAGCAGTTCTTC. Translating it yields CASSPIRSSYNEQFF. Full variable domain (outside the CDR3, taken from reference TRBV5-5 and TRBJ2-1): DAGVTQSPTHLIKTRGQQVTLRCSPISGHKSVSWYQQVLGQGPQFIFQYYEKEERGRGNFPDRFSARQFPNYSSELNVNALLLGDSALYLCASSPIRSSYNEQFFGPGTRLTVL.

V is TRBV5-4 and J is TRBJ2-1, with D perhaps TRBD2 (7 bases). CDR3 length: 17 residues. Trimming removed 0 bases from V and 4 bases from J, with 17 bases in between. The V gene's germline CDR1 is SGHNT and CDR2 YYREEE (reference sequence). The CDR3 sequence is CASSLELGRGPYNEQFF. Written as DNA, the CDR3 is TGTGCCAGCAGCTTGGAGCTAGGGCGGGGGCCTTACAATGAGCAGTTCTTC.

The rearrangement uses TRBV5-4 and TRBJ2-7, with D possibly TRBD1 on 6 matching bases. V lost 4 bases and J 1 base, leaving 12 bases between the germline ends. Germline V gene sequence: CDR1 SGHNT, CDR2 YYREEE (reference sequence). This CDR3 spans 14 amino acids. The CDR3 is CASSLRQGSYEQYF. The CDR3 bases are TGTGCCAGCAGCCTCCGGCAGGGGTCCTACGAGCAGTACTTC.

The chain uses TRBV29-1 and TRBJ1-2; D is perhaps TRBD1 (5 bases). CDR1 SQVTM and CDR2 ANQGSEA come from the germline V gene. Trimming removed 0 bases from V and 8 bases from J, with 22 bases in between. The CDR3 consists of 16 residues. CDR3 region: CSVEEEGRGVTRGYTF. The CDR3 nucleotides read TGCAGCGTTGAAGAGGAGGGGCGGGGGGTAACTCGCGGCTACACCTTC.